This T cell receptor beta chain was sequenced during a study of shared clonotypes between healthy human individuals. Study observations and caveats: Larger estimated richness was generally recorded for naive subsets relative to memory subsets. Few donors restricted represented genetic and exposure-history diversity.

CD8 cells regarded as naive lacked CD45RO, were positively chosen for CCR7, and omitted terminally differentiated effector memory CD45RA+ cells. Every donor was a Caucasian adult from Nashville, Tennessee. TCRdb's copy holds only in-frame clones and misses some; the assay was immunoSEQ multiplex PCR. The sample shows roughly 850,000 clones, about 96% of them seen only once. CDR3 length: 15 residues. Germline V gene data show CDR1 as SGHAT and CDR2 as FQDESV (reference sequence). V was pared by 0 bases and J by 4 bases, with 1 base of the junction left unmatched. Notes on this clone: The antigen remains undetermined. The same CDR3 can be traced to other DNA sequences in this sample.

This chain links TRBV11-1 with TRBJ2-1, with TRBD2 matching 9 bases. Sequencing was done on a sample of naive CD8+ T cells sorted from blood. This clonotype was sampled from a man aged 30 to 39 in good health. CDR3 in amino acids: CASSLAAGGYNEQFF. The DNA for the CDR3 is TGTGCCAGCAGCTTAGCAGCGGGAGGATACAATGAGCAGTTCTTC.